Below, 9 T cell receptor beta chains from the same sample are listed, as sequenced in a study of glioma-infiltrating T cells after dendritic cell vaccination. Sequenced by immunoSEQ multiplex PCR; TCRdb stores in-frame clones only, minus some. The data contain some 58,000 clones, about 83% of them singletons. The time point: after dendritic cell vaccination, including at tumor progression/relapse. The input for sequencing was blood, taken after dendritic cell vaccination. These receptor sequences come from a human donor with glioblastoma.

The gene calls are TRBV10-3 and TRBJ2-7, with TRBD2 matching over 10 bases. Germline-derived CDR1 and CDR2 are ENHRY and SYGVKD. The CDR3 contains 17 residues. V shed 6 bases and J 2 bases; nucleotides not matched to a gene: 13. The CDR3 sequence is CAIRDLAGAPRTYEQYF. The CDR3 DNA reads TGTGCCATCAGGGACCTAGCGGGGGCTCCGAGGACCTACGAGCAGTACTTC.

This clone was observed a few times. This sequence joins TRBV7-9 and TRBJ2-7; TRBD1 matches 11 bases. The junction had 4 bases not matched to a gene; V was cut back by 3 bases and J by 6 bases. The germline CDR1 and CDR2 sequences are SEHNR and FQNEAQ (reference sequence). CDR3 length: 14 residues. The CDR3 loop reads CASSFADRGREQYF. In DNA, the CDR3 is TGTGCCAGCAGCTTCGCGGACAGGGGGCGCGAGCAGTACTTC.

The rearrangement uses TRBV18 and TRBJ2-4, with D tentatively TRBD2 (6 bases). Germline CDR1 reads KGHSH; CDR2 reads LQKENI. The V end was cut by 1 base, the J end by 7 bases, with 17 bases between. The CDR3 is 16 amino acids. The CDR3 spells CASSPLEGLAVNIQYF. The CDR3 coding sequence is TGTGCCAGCTCACCACTGGAGGGTCTGGCTGTCAACATTCAGTACTTC.

This clone was counted a few times. As DNA, the CDR3 is TGTGCCAGCAGCGTAGGAAAAAGATCAGTCTATGGCTACACCTTC. Translation: CASSVGKRSVYGYTF. The chain has TRBV9 and TRBJ1-2, with unresolved D. CDR1 and CDR2 (germline): SGDLS, YYNGEE. The V gene lost 0 bases and the J gene lost 4 bases, with 13 bases spanning the gap. The CDR3 totals 15 residues.

The chain joins TRBV27 to TRBJ2-3; 8 nucleotides line up with TRBD2. Germline values: CDR1 MNHEY, CDR2 SMNVEV (reference sequence). The CDR3 consists of 15 residues. J gave up 5 bases and V 2 bases, and 6 bases lay outside the gene matches. This chain's CDR3 is CASSLAPGGGDTQYF. CDR3 coding DNA: TGTGCCAGCAGTTTAGCTCCGGGAGGGGGAGATACGCAGTATTTT.

In this sample, this clone turned up once. The J gene is TRBJ2-7, the V gene TRBV9, with 12 bases that match TRBD2. Per germline, CDR1 SGDLS and CDR2 YYNGEE. The length of the CDR3 is 16 residues. Unmatched junction bases numbered 4, after V lost 0 bases and J lost 3 bases. The CDR3 here is CASSVGRLAGDYEQYF. DNA of the CDR3: TGTGCCAGCAGCGTAGGTCGACTAGCGGGGGACTACGAGCAGTACTTC. The variable domain in full, completed from reference TRBV9 and TRBJ2-7, reads DSGVTQTPKHLITATGQRVTLRCSPRSGDLSVYWYQQSLDQGLQFLIQYYNGEERAKGNILERFSAQQFPDLHSELNLSSLELGDSALYFCASSVGRLAGDYEQYFGPGTRLTVT.

V gene TRBV14 combines with J gene TRBJ2-1; 10 bases line up with TRBD2. The germline CDR1 and CDR2 sequences are SGHDN and FVKESK. The V gene end was trimmed by 4 bases and the J gene end by 4 bases; junction bases not matched to a gene: 4. This CDR3 has 15 residues. This CDR3 is CASSPIAGGYNEQFF. CDR3 in DNA: TGTGCCAGCAGCCCTATAGCGGGGGGTTACAATGAGCAGTTCTTC. Looking up the rest from reference TRBV14 and TRBJ2-1 gives the full variable domain: EAGVTQFPSHSVIEKGQTVTLRCDPISGHDNLYWYRRVMGKEIKFLLHFVKESKQDESGMPNNRFLAERTGGTYSTLKVQPAELEDSGVYFCASSPIAGGYNEQFFGPGTRLTVL.

The chain carries TRBV7-3 and TRBJ2-5, with D tentatively TRBD1 (6 bases). CDR1 and CDR2 from the germline V gene are SGHTA and FQGTGA. Trimming cost V 2 bases and J 5 bases, with 15 bases left between them. The CDR3 is made up of 15 amino acids. The DNA for the CDR3 is TGTGCCAGCAGCTTATGGGGGCTAGCCCGGGAGACCCAGTACTTC. Translating it yields CASSLWGLARETQYF.

The rearrangement uses TRBV4-1 and TRBJ2-3; tentatively, D is TRBD1 (6 bases). The germline gives CDR1 MGHRA, CDR2 YSYEKL. The CDR3 loop spans 18 amino acids. Trimming shortened V by 0 bases and J by 1 base, and 17 bases separated the two germline ends. The CDR3 DNA is TGCGCCAGCAGCCAAGAACAGTTTATCAGGGGCGGCACAGATACGCAGTATTTT. Its protein is CASSQEQFIRGGTDTQYF.